The entry that follows covers one TCR beta chain sequence. The sample carries other DNA sequences with the same CDR3. The data belong to a study of blood T cell repertoires in COVID-19. As for the study in general: COVID-19 samples, acute and convalescent, were from the United States, Italy and Spain. From T cells, B-cell-depleted T cells, or PBMCs came the material, which was cDNA or gDNA.

Per germline, CDR1 SGHAT and CDR2 FQNNGV. This CDR3 is 12 amino acids long. V dropped 2 bases and J dropped 4 bases, with 5 bases sitting between them. Per the authors' pipeline: Estimation of nucleated cell counts relied on the amplification of reference gene primers. Produced via immunoSEQ multiplex PCR; TCRdb's table is partial and in-frame only. That table furnishes V, J and clone size, whereas the DNA furnished D and trimming. This sample carries 200,000 to 300,000 clones, 75% to 85% of them seen once, and the ten largest clones take roughly 5.5%. Sequenced sample: peripheral blood. The sequence came from a human donor in a cohort sampled during active COVID-19. The gene calls are TRBV11-2 and TRBJ2-5; D is unresolved. CDR3 sequence reads: CASSLMRETQYF. DNA of the CDR3: TGTGCCAGCAGCTTAATGAGAGAGACCCAGTACTTC.